Presented here are 22 T cell receptor beta chains from one specimen sequenced in a study of naive and memory T cell subsets. Four PCR rounds used nested alpha and beta constant region primers plus the SP2 primer. TCRdb itself ran the 5' RACE reads through MiXCR, one entry per CDR3 protein. The sample yields some 60,000 distinct CDR3 sequences, 6% to 8% seen once. The library had UMIs added by 3' ligation of an oligonucleotide to TCR cDNA. The source of these receptors is a female donor in good health.

This clonotype was seen many times. The chain has TRBV6-5 and TRBJ1-2; D gene uncertain. The CDR3 consists of 15 residues. Germline CDR1 and CDR2: MNHEY and SVGAGI. V was trimmed by 2 bases and J by 2 bases, leaving 12 bases between them. CDR3 in amino acids: CASSYDYGRNYGYTF. CDR3 nucleotide sequence: TGTGCCAGCAGTTACGATTATGGTCGGAACTATGGCTACACCTTC.

This chain joins TRBV7-9 and TRBJ2-7, with 7 bases lining up with TRBD1. The CDR3 is 15 residues long. V trimming: 4 bases; J trimming: 1 base; junction bases outside the gene matches: 7. Per the germline V gene, CDR1 is SEHNR and CDR2 is FQNEAQ (reference sequence). The CDR3 bases are TGTGCCAGCAGCTCCGACAGGGAATGGTCCTACGAGCAGTACTTC. This translates into CASSSDREWSYEQYF.

This clonotype was detected ten times or more. This chain uses TRBV7-9 with TRBJ1-2, with D possibly matching TRBD1 (6 bases). Germline loops: CDR1 SEHNR, CDR2 FQNEAQ (reference sequence). V was clipped by 1 base and J by 2 bases, with 11 bases between them. The CDR3 contains 15 residues. The CDR3, as DNA: TGTGCCAGCAGCTTAGGTCGGGGGGCGAACTATGGCTACACCTTC. It specifies CASSLGRGANYGYTF.

In its sample, this clonotype was seen many times. The rearrangement links TRBV28 to TRBJ2-7, with 7 bases fitting TRBD1. J gave up 2 bases and V 5 bases, and 6 bases lay outside the gene matches. The length of the CDR3 is 14 residues. Germline CDR1 MDHEN, CDR2 SYDVKM. The CDR3 region is CASSPGGRTYEQYF. In DNA form, the CDR3 reads TGTGCCAGCAGTCCAGGGGGTAGGACCTACGAGCAGTACTTC.

The table lists this clonotype with a few counts. The chain is built from TRBV12-3 or TRBV12-4 and TRBJ1-2; 7 nucleotides agree with TRBD1. Trimming took 5 bases from V and 4 from J; bases not matched to a gene: 4. The CDR3 runs 13 residues. The CDR3 here is CASSIGTVYGYTF. For the CDR3, the DNA is TGTGCCAGCAGTATCGGGACAGTCTATGGCTACACCTTC.

This clonotype was seen repeatedly, ten times or more. This sequence joins TRBV10-2 and TRBJ1-5; D gene uncertain. Germline CDR1 and CDR2: WSHSY and SAAADI. This CDR3 region has 15 residues. Trimming took 5 bases from V and 4 from J, leaving 15 bases between them. The CDR3 sequence is CASSLEGVGNQPQHF. The CDR3 bases are TGCGCCAGCAGTCTCGAGGGTGTCGGGAATCAGCCCCAGCATTTT.

This clonotype was observed a few times. The V gene is TRBV5-6, the J gene TRBJ2-3; 7 bases match TRBD2. The length of the CDR3 is 15 residues. The V gene end was trimmed by 4 bases and the J gene end by 6 bases; junction bases not matched to a gene: 11. Germline CDR1 is SGHDT and CDR2 is YYEEEE. CDR3 sequence reads: CASSQGGLARDTQYF. For the CDR3, the DNA is TGTGCCAGCAGCCAGGGAGGGCTGGCGAGGGATACGCAGTATTTT. Using reference TRBV5-6 and TRBJ2-3 for the parts outside the CDR3, the full variable domain is DAGVTQSPTHLIKTRGQQVTLRCSPKSGHDTVSWYQQALGQGPQFIFQYYEEEERQRGNFPDRFSGHQFPNYSSELNVNALLLGDSALYLCASSQGGLARDTQYFGPGTRLTVL.

This clonotype was detected ten times or more. V and J are TRBV28 and TRBJ1-5, with 8 bases that match TRBD1. With 5 bases clipped from V and 6 bases from J, the junction kept 9 bases outside the gene matches. There are 15 residues in the CDR3. The germline V gene encodes CDR1 MDHEN and CDR2 SYDVKM. The CDR3 bases are TGTGCCAGCAGTCGTGACAGGGGAGGGGGTCAGCCCCAGCATTTT. As protein: CASSRDRGGGQPQHF.

This clonotype was found many times. J is TRBJ2-1 and V is TRBV28, with D perhaps being TRBD1 or TRBD2 (5 bases each). Germline CDR1 MDHEN, CDR2 SYDVKM. The V end was cut by 1 base, the J end by 3 bases, with 7 bases between. The CDR3 length is 14 residues. CDR3 region: CASSLSGRYNEQFF. The CDR3 DNA sequence: TGTGCCAGCAGTTTATCGGGACGCTACAATGAGCAGTTCTTC. Supplemented by reference TRBV28 and TRBJ2-1, the full variable domain reads DVKVTQSSRYLVKRTGEKVFLECVQDMDHENMFWYRQDPGLGLRLIYFSYDVKMKEKGDIPEGYSVSREKKERFSLILESASTNQTSMYLCASSLSGRYNEQFFGPGTRLTVL.

There are a few counts of this clonotype. The CDR3, as DNA: TGCGCCAGCAGCCGCGGCCGGAGGAGCGGGGGCTCCTACGAGCAGTACTTC. Its translation: CASSRGRRSGGSYEQYF. The chain uses TRBV4-3 and TRBJ2-7; 8 nucleotides match TRBD2. The germline CDR1 and CDR2 sequences are LGHNA and YSLEER. This CDR3 has 17 residues. J gave up 0 bases and V 4 bases, and 11 bases lay outside the gene matches.

This clonotype was detected many times. The chain employs TRBV6-5 and TRBJ1-5; the D is unclear. Germline lookup yields CDR1 MNHEY and CDR2 SVGAGI. This CDR3 region has 14 residues. Trimming shortened V by 2 bases and J by 5 bases, and 10 bases separated the two germline ends. The CDR3 sequence is CASSYDGEYQPQHF. In nucleotides, the CDR3 is TGTGCCAGCAGTTACGACGGGGAATATCAGCCCCAGCATTTT.

A few counts support this clonotype. V gene TRBV7-9 combines with J gene TRBJ2-3; D uncertain. Trimming stripped 2 bases from V and 10 bases from J, with 10 bases between. This CDR3 has 12 amino acids. Per germline, CDR1 SEHNR and CDR2 FQNEAQ (reference sequence). The chain's CDR3 is CASSLTLHAQYF. The CDR3 DNA reads as TGTGCCAGCAGCTTAACTCTCCATGCGCAGTATTTT. Together with reference TRBV7-9 and TRBJ2-3, the CDR3 gives the full variable domain: DTGVSQNPRHKITKRGQNVTFRCDPISEHNRLYWYRQTLGQGPEFLTYFQNEAQLEKSRLLSDRFSAERPKGSFSTLEIQRTEQGDSAMYLCASSLTLHAQYFGPGTRLTVL.

This clonotype was counted only a few times. The CDR3 DNA sequence: TGCGCCAGCAGCTTGAATAAGGGCAGCCGCACAGATACGCAGTATTTT. This encodes CASSLNKGSRTDTQYF. The chain couples TRBV5-1 to TRBJ2-3; unclear D gene. V was trimmed by 1 base and J by 1 base, leaving 13 bases between them. CDR1 is SGHRS, CDR2 YFSETQ, per germline. The CDR3 length is 16 residues.

This clonotype came up many times. This chain uses TRBV10-3 with TRBJ2-1; D is uncertain. V was trimmed by 3 bases and J by 1 base, leaving 10 bases between them. This CDR3 contains 15 residues. Germline CDR1 ENHRY, CDR2 SYGVKD. The CDR3 DNA is TGTGCCATCAGTGAACTTCGTACGTCCTACAATGAGCAGTTCTTC. Translation gives CAISELRTSYNEQFF.

The chain links TRBV13 to TRBJ2-3; either TRBD1 or TRBD2 may supply D (5 bases each). The CDR3 runs 16 residues. V gave up 0 bases and J gave up 6 bases, with 16 bases separating them. Germline V gene data show CDR1 as PRHDT and CDR2 as FYEKMQ (reference sequence). The CDR3 reads CASSLGSEGIRDTQYF. The CDR3 DNA reads TGTGCCAGCAGCTTAGGAAGCGAGGGGATCCGGGATACGCAGTATTTT.

The gene calls are TRBV6-2 or TRBV6-3 and TRBJ1-2; D might be TRBD1 (5 bases). Per the germline V gene, CDR1 is MNHEY and CDR2 is SVGEGT. The CDR3 loop spans 12 amino acids. V lost 5 bases and J 9 bases, leaving 13 bases between the germline ends. CDR3 nucleotide sequence: TGTGCCAGCAGTGGGGCCGGTGCGAGCTACACCTTC. This sequence encodes CASSGAGASYTF.

This clonotype has at least ten counts. This chain joins TRBV12-3 or TRBV12-4 and TRBJ2-7; D is tentatively TRBD1 or TRBD2 (5 bases each). V was shortened by 6 bases and J by 1 base, with 16 bases between the two germline ends. There are 15 residues in the CDR3. The CDR3 bases are TGTGCCAGCAGCCCCCAGGGACGGTCATCCTACGAGCAGTACTTC. As protein: CASSPQGRSSYEQYF.

The J gene is TRBJ1-1, the V gene TRBV6-6; D gene unclear. This CDR3 comprises 14 residues. CDR1 MNHNY and CDR2 SVGAGI come from the germline V gene (reference sequence). V lost 6 bases, J lost 6 bases, and 17 bases lay in between. CDR3 bases: TGTGCCAGCAGGCGCAACGAACAAGGTGCTGAAGCTTTCTTT. It yields the protein CASRRNEQGAEAFF.

In its sample, this clonotype was seen many times. The chain is built from TRBV20-1 and TRBJ1-2, with D perhaps TRBD1 (5 bases). Germline CDR1 DFQATT, CDR2 SNEGSKA (reference sequence). Between the trimmed V and J ends, which lost 0 bases and 4 bases, there was a span of 18 bases. The length of the CDR3 is 16 residues. The CDR3, as DNA: TGCAGTGCTAGAGACTTAAAGAGGGGAGGAGGCTATGGCTACACCTTC. Its translation: CSARDLKRGGGYGYTF.

This clonotype was recorded at least ten times. The J gene is TRBJ1-6, the V gene TRBV27; unclear D gene. Germline V lookup: CDR1 MNHEY, CDR2 SMNVEV (reference sequence). CDR3 length: 14 residues. Trimming cost V 5 bases and J 10 bases, with 15 bases left between them. In DNA form, the CDR3 reads TGTGCCAGCAGTCTGACAAACCCGGGATCACCCCTCCACTTT. Protein: CASSLTNPGSPLHF.

The chain has TRBV10-3 and TRBJ2-7, with unresolved D. Germline V gene sequence: CDR1 ENHRY, CDR2 SYGVKD. Trimming stripped 4 bases from V and 6 bases from J, with 7 bases between. The CDR3 sequence is 11 residues long. The CDR3, as DNA: TGTGCCATCAGTGGGGGTTCCGAGCAGTACTTC. This codes for CAISGGSEQYF.

CDR3 DNA sequence: TGTGCCACCAGCAGAGATTTAGGTTCCGGAAATGAGCAGTTCTTC. Encoded protein: CATSRDLGSGNEQFF. The chain employs TRBV15 and TRBJ2-1; the D is unclear. Trimming stripped 0 bases from V and 7 bases from J, with 13 bases between. CDR3 length: 15 amino acids. Germline V CDR1 and CDR2: LNHNV, YYDKDF (reference sequence).